These 7 T cell receptor beta chains share one sample of origin, sequenced in a study of control samples from healthy donors and cancer patients. Sequencing was performed with immunoSEQ multiplex PCR; in TCRdb, only in-frame clones are kept and a portion is missing. The table lists 90,000 to 100,000 clones, 65% to 85% of them singletons. The sequenced sample consisted of PBMCs. The source of these receptors is an older man with lung cancer.

The rearrangement joins TRBV7-8 to TRBJ1-1; the D is unclear. CDR3 size: 11 residues. Trimming stripped 6 bases from V and 1 base from J, with 3 bases between. Germline V gene lookup returns CDR1 SGHVS and CDR2 FQNEAQ. In DNA, the CDR3 is TGTGCCAGCAGGGGGAACACTGAAGCTTTCTTT. Encoded protein: CASRGNTEAFF.

The J gene is TRBJ1-2, the V gene TRBV5-8, with a weak D call TRBD1 (5 bases). V lost 2 bases and J 8 bases, leaving 16 bases between the germline ends. The germline V gene has CDR1 SGHTS and CDR2 YDEGEE. The CDR3 length is 14 residues. CDR3 in amino acids: CASSLPGPVKGYTF. The CDR3 nucleotides are TGTGCCAGCAGCTTACCGGGGCCGGTGAAAGGCTACACCTTC.

The V gene is TRBV15, the J gene TRBJ1-5; 8 positions agree with TRBD1. V trimming: 1 base; J trimming: 5 bases; junction bases outside the gene matches: 4. CDR1 and CDR2 (germline): LNHNV, YYDKDF (reference sequence). The CDR3 is 15 amino acids. CDR3 in amino acids: CATSRVDREDQPQHF. The DNA for the CDR3 is TGTGCCACCAGCAGAGTGGACAGGGAAGATCAGCCCCAGCATTTT.

This clone was detected once. The CDR3: CASAGSGGDDTQYF. CDR3 sequence (DNA): TGTGCTAGTGCCGGGAGCGGGGGGGACGATACGCAGTATTTT. V usage is TRBV12-5 and J usage is TRBJ2-3; 10 positions match TRBD2. Per the germline V gene, CDR1 is LGHNT and CDR2 is FRNRAP. The CDR3 covers 14 residues. With 7 bases clipped from V and 6 bases from J, the junction kept 7 bases outside the gene matches. The full variable domain, in which reference TRBV12-5 and TRBJ2-3 provide the parts outside the CDR3, is DARVTQTPRHKVTEMGQEVTMRCQPILGHNTVFWYRQTMMQGLELLAYFRNRAPLDDSGMPKDRFSAEMPDATLATLKIQPSEPRDSAVYFCASAGSGGDDTQYFGPGTRLTVL.

As concerns this clone: At one boundary the junction diverges from the germline segment, which might be a read error. The V gene is TRBV3-1 (or the pseudogene TRBV3-2), the J gene TRBJ2-1, with D perhaps matching TRBD2 (6 bases). Germline V gives CDR1 LGHDT, CDR2 YNNKEL (reference sequence). The CDR3 spans 12 residues. The CDR3 is CASSQEGLAPVF. For the CDR3, the DNA is TGTGCCAGCAGCCAAGAGGGACTGGCCCCGGTCTTC.

CDR3 region: CASSGTGRVYEQYF. In nucleotides, the CDR3 is TGTGCCAGCAGCGGGACAGGGAGGGTATACGAGCAGTACTTC. The chain recombines TRBV9 with TRBJ2-7; D possibly corresponds to TRBD1 (8 bases). The CDR3 is 14 residues long. CDR1 and CDR2 (germline): SGDLS, YYNGEE. Trimming shortened V by 3 bases and J by 4 bases, and 14 bases separated the two germline ends. Filled out from reference TRBV9 and TRBJ2-7, the complete variable domain reads DSGVTQTPKHLITATGQRVTLRCSPRSGDLSVYWYQQSLDQGLQFLIQYYNGEERAKGNILERFSAQQFPDLHSELNLSSLELGDSALYFCASSGTGRVYEQYFGPGTRLTVT.

The chain combines TRBV7-9 with TRBJ2-7; 7 nucleotides match TRBD1. Germline V lookup: CDR1 SEHNR, CDR2 FQNEAQ (reference sequence). The CDR3 has 14 amino acids. The junction had 9 bases not matched to a gene; V was cut back by 5 bases and J by 5 bases. The CDR3 DNA reads as TGTGCCAGCAGCACCAGACAGGGTTTCCACGAGCAGTACTTC. The encoded protein is CASSTRQGFHEQYF.